This T cell receptor beta chain derives from a study of cytomegalovirus exposure and HLA in healthy donors. Study-wide results and limits: Specificity of a few CMV-associated chains for CMV antigens was verified in vitro. The study listed roughly 160 cytomegalovirus-associated TCR beta chains. Using the classifier, cytomegalovirus status was reportedly diagnosed with high specificity and sensitivity.

Looked up from germline, CDR1 is SGHRS and CDR2 is YFSETQ. Trimming cost V 0 bases and J 4 bases, with 10 bases left between them. CDR3 size: 14 residues. Of note for this clone: Its antigen is unknown.

Generated by immunoSEQ multiplex PCR, the TCRdb table keeps only in-frame clones and is missing some. The sample comprises 280,000 or so clones, approximately 88% of which are singletons, and about 0.85% rests with the top ten. The source material was PBMCs. The chain links TRBV5-1 to TRBJ1-1; D is unresolved. The source of this sequence is a young woman in good health and CMV-seronegative. CDR3 region: CASSLGAEGTEAFF. CDR3 nucleotides: TGCGCCAGCAGCTTGGGGGCGGAGGGCACTGAAGCTTTCTTT.